The 30 T cell receptor beta chains below were found in one sample sequenced in a study of cytomegalovirus exposure and HLA in healthy donors. The PCR contained 60 Vbeta and 13 Jbeta primers. The assay was immunoSEQ multiplex PCR, and TCRdb's table has in-frame clones only and misses some. The sample lists about 120,000 clones, approximately 70% seen once, with about 1.5% in the top ten. Sample: PBMCs. The receptor source for this set is a man between 18 and 35 years old in good health and CMV-seronegative.

This clone was counted a single time. The chain recombines TRBV5-6 with TRBJ1-1, with unresolved D. Germline CDR1 SGHDT, CDR2 YYEEEE. Trimming removed 0 bases at V and 9 bases at J, with 9 bases between. The length of the CDR3 is 12 residues. The CDR3 nucleotides read TGTGCCAGCAGCTTGGCCCGGGAGAAAGCTTTCTTT. It codes for CASSLAREKAFF. Together with reference TRBV5-6 and TRBJ1-1, the CDR3 gives the full variable domain: DAGVTQSPTHLIKTRGQQVTLRCSPKSGHDTVSWYQQALGQGPQFIFQYYEEEERQRGNFPDRFSGHQFPNYSSELNVNALLLGDSALYLCASSLAREKAFFGQGTRLTVV.

This clone has only a few counts. V gene TRBV10-1 combines with J gene TRBJ2-2; no definite D call. Trimming cost V 10 bases and J 0 bases, with 15 bases left between them. The CDR3 is made up of 15 amino acids. Looked up from germline, CDR1 is WNHNN and CDR2 is SYGVQD (reference sequence). The CDR3 DNA is TGCGCCACCCCCCTCAGGAAACCGAACACCGGGGAGCTGTTTTTT. It yields the protein CATPLRKPNTGELFF.

The V gene is TRBV5-1, the J gene TRBJ2-3, with TRBD2 matching 10 bases. After removal of 4 bases from V and 6 bases from J, the junction contained 8 bases not matched to a gene. The CDR3 loop spans 15 amino acids. CDR1 is SGHRS and CDR2 is YFSETQ in the germline V gene. CDR3 nucleotide sequence: TGCGCCAGCAGCCTGGGCAGCGGGAGGGAGGATACGCAGTATTTT. Protein: CASSLGSGREDTQYF.

This clone was counted only a few times. The rearrangement links TRBV9 to TRBJ1-5; a possible D gene is TRBD1 (5 bases). Germline V gene lookup returns CDR1 SGDLS and CDR2 YYNGEE. Trimming removed 3 bases from V and 5 bases from J, with 15 bases in between. The CDR3 is made up of 15 amino acids. As DNA, the CDR3 is TGTGCCAGCAGCGCCCACCCAGGGCAGGATCAGCCCCAGCATTTT. Amino acids: CASSAHPGQDQPQHF.

The chain recombines TRBV21-1 with TRBJ2-7; whether TRBD1, the table's D call, matches the DNA was not checked. TRBV21-1 is a recognized pseudogene. The CDR3 is made up of 17 amino acids. The CDR3 loop is CASSGCRDRKNYYEQYF. The CDR3 DNA is TGTGCCAGCAGCGGATGCCGGGACAGGAAAAACTACTACGAGCAGTACTTC.

V is TRBV10-1 and J is TRBJ2-4; possible D gene TRBD1, 7 bases. The CDR3 contains 13 residues. The V gene's germline CDR1 is WNHNN and CDR2 SYGVQD (reference sequence). Trimming took 2 bases from V and 7 from J, leaving 9 bases between them. CDR3 residues: CASSEAGGNIQYF. The CDR3 bases are TGCGCCAGCAGTGAGGCAGGGGGGAACATTCAGTACTTC.

DNA for the CDR3: TGTGCCTGGGTCCGGGACAGGGGTGGCGGGGAGCTGTTTTTT. Translated, it gives CAWVRDRGGGELFF. The chain carries TRBV30 and TRBJ2-2, with 10 nucleotides matching TRBD1. Germline V CDR1 and CDR2: GTSNPN, SVGIG (reference sequence). The CDR3 loop spans 14 amino acids. With 5 bases clipped from V and 7 bases from J, the junction kept 7 bases outside the gene matches.

This clone was seen more than once but under ten times. The chain couples TRBV29-1 to TRBJ2-1, with D tentatively TRBD1 (5 bases). The CDR3 sequence is 14 residues long. Germline V gives CDR1 SQVTM, CDR2 ANQGSEA. V dropped 5 bases and J dropped 0 bases, with 11 bases sitting between them. For the CDR3, the DNA is TGCAGCGTTAGCACAGGCAGCTCCTACAATGAGCAGTTCTTC. Translated: CSVSTGSSYNEQFF.

The chain is built from TRBV28 and TRBJ2-1, with TRBD2 identical over 11 bases. The CDR3 runs to 15 residues. Per germline, CDR1 MDHEN and CDR2 SYDVKM. With 6 bases clipped from V and 8 bases from J, the junction kept 9 bases outside the gene matches. The chain's CDR3 is CASSPSSGRLDEQFF. CDR3 sequence (DNA): TGTGCCAGCAGCCCTTCTAGCGGGAGGTTGGATGAGCAGTTCTTC. Full variable domain (missing parts from reference TRBV28 and TRBJ2-1): DVKVTQSSRYLVKRTGEKVFLECVQDMDHENMFWYRQDPGLGLRLIYFSYDVKMKEKGDIPEGYSVSREKKERFSLILESASTNQTSMYLCASSPSSGRLDEQFFGPGTRLTVL.

V and J are TRBV7-6 and TRBJ2-2; no clear D gene. Germline values: CDR1 SGHVS, CDR2 FNYEAQ. V gave up 4 bases and J gave up 5 bases, with 5 bases separating them. This CDR3 has 12 amino acids. CDR3 DNA: TGTGCCAGCAGCTCCCTAACCGGGGAGCTGTTTTTT. It translates to CASSSLTGELFF.

The J gene is TRBJ2-5, the V gene TRBV10-3; TRBD1 agrees at 7 bases. J was trimmed by 2 bases and V by 6 bases; bases with no gene match: 18. The CDR3 is 18 amino acids. The germline CDR1 and CDR2 sequences are ENHRY and SYGVKD. Here the CDR3 reads CAISLTGPGSGDQETQYF. The CDR3 nucleotides read TGTGCCATCAGCTTGACAGGGCCGGGATCTGGGGATCAAGAGACCCAGTACTTC.

This chain uses TRBV27 with TRBJ1-5, with TRBD1 matching over 10 bases. Germline V gives CDR1 MNHEY, CDR2 SMNVEV (reference sequence). This CDR3 region has 16 residues. With 7 bases clipped from V and 0 bases from J, the junction kept 6 bases outside the gene matches. This CDR3 is CASKDRGEYSNQPQHF. The DNA for the CDR3 is TGTGCCAGCAAGGACAGGGGGGAGTATAGCAATCAGCCCCAGCATTTT.

The chain has TRBV5-6 and TRBJ2-7; D perhaps matches TRBD1 (6 bases). The CDR3 loop spans 16 amino acids. The germline V gene encodes CDR1 SGHDT and CDR2 YYEEEE. Trimming took 4 bases from V and 1 from J, leaving 18 bases between them. DNA of the CDR3: TGTGCCAGCAGCATTACACCGGGACACCTATCCTACGAGCAGTACTTC. Protein sequence: CASSITPGHLSYEQYF. The full variable domain, in which reference TRBV5-6 and TRBJ2-7 provide the parts outside the CDR3, is DAGVTQSPTHLIKTRGQQVTLRCSPKSGHDTVSWYQQALGQGPQFIFQYYEEEERQRGNFPDRFSGHQFPNYSSELNVNALLLGDSALYLCASSITPGHLSYEQYFGPGTRLTVT.

In its sample, this clone was seen a few times. The chain joins TRBV4-3 to TRBJ2-5, with a possible D match to TRBD1 (5 bases). Looked up from germline, CDR1 is LGHNA and CDR2 is YSLEER. V was cut by 1 base and J by 3 bases, with 9 bases left in between. The CDR3 totals 14 residues. The CDR3 coding sequence is TGCGCCAGCAGCCAAGGAGGCAGGGAAGAGACCCAGTACTTC. Protein: CASSQGGREETQYF.

V usage is TRBV19 and J usage is TRBJ2-3; 11 bases line up with TRBD1. The CDR3 is 13 residues long. Germline CDR1 reads LNHDA; CDR2 reads SQIVND (reference sequence). The ends lost 8 bases at V and 10 bases at J; junction bases unmatched: 8. The CDR3 region is CASGKGTGGPQYF. The CDR3 nucleotides read TGTGCCAGTGGAAAGGGGACAGGGGGGCCGCAGTATTTT.

The J gene is TRBJ1-5, the V gene TRBV7-9; no firm D call. This CDR3 spans 12 amino acids. Germline lookup yields CDR1 SEHNR and CDR2 FQNEAQ (reference sequence). V lost 0 bases and J lost 9, with 6 bases in between. The CDR3 region is CASSLAGRPQHF. The DNA of the CDR3 is TGTGCCAGCAGCTTAGCTGGGCGGCCCCAGCATTTT.

In this sample, this clone turned up a few times. Sequence at one end of the junction differs from germline and may be a read error. The V call is TRBV6-5, the J call TRBJ2-1; 9 bases are shared with TRBD1. Germline CDR1 and CDR2: MNHEY and SVGAGI. There are 13 residues in the CDR3. The CDR3 here is CASRTDGTGREVF. The CDR3 DNA reads as TGTGCCAGCAGGACGGATGGGACAGGGAGAGAGGTCTTC.

This clone was found a few times. The chain recombines TRBV7-6 with TRBJ2-1; TRBD2 is a possible D gene (5 bases). This CDR3 region has 14 residues. Germline CDR1 is SGHVS and CDR2 is FNYEAQ. The ends were cut back, 5 bases at V and 8 bases at J, with 16 bases in the middle. The chain's CDR3 is CASSPGNLGHEQFF. In DNA form, the CDR3 reads TGTGCCAGCAGCCCCGGGAACCTTGGCCATGAGCAGTTCTTC.

This chain joins TRBV9 and TRBJ2-1, with D tentatively TRBD1 (6 bases). Trimming took off 3 bases at V and 2 bases at J, with 21 bases between the two ends. Looked up from germline, CDR1 is SGDLS and CDR2 is YYNGEE. CDR3 length: 18 amino acids. The CDR3 is CASSARPGHLAPYNEQFF. Written as DNA, the CDR3 is TGTGCCAGCAGCGCCAGACCGGGACACCTAGCTCCCTACAATGAGCAGTTCTTC.

CDR3 DNA: TGCAGCGTTGAAGGGAAAGTGCGCGGGGCCGCCTACAATGAGCAGTTCTTC. The encoded protein is CSVEGKVRGAAYNEQFF. The chain carries TRBV29-1 and TRBJ2-1, with a possible D match to TRBD2 (6 bases). The V gene lost 1 base and the J gene lost 2 bases, with 18 bases spanning the gap. CDR3 length: 17 residues. Germline CDR1 SQVTM, CDR2 ANQGSEA.

This sequence joins TRBV25-1 and TRBJ2-2, with a possible D match to TRBD1 (5 bases). The CDR3 covers 15 residues. V was clipped by 11 bases and J by 2 bases, with 18 bases between them. Germline assignment: CDR1 MGHDK and CDR2 SYGVNS. The CDR3 sequence is CASSGGATNTGELFF. The CDR3 nucleotides are TGTGCCTCGTCAGGTGGGGCTACTAACACCGGGGAGCTGTTTTTT.

The chain couples TRBV14 to TRBJ2-1; weak D call: TRBD2 (5 bases). Trimming shortened V by 1 base and J by 12 bases, and 13 bases separated the two germline ends. The length of the CDR3 is 13 residues. Germline V lookup: CDR1 SGHDN, CDR2 FVKESK. The CDR3 sequence: CASSQASEGGQFF. CDR3 nucleotides: TGTGCCAGCAGCCAAGCCTCAGAGGGTGGGCAGTTCTTC.

This chain uses TRBV28 with TRBJ2-1; 7 nucleotides match TRBD1. The V gene's germline CDR1 is MDHEN and CDR2 SYDVKM. V was clipped by 2 bases and J by 7 bases; unmatched bases: 5. The CDR3 consists of 14 residues. CDR3 DNA sequence: TGTGCCAGCAGTTTACACGGGACAGTTAATGAGCAGTTCTTC. Its protein product is CASSLHGTVNEQFF.

The chain carries TRBV7-9 and TRBJ1-2, with D perhaps TRBD1 (6 bases). Germline CDR1 is SEHNR and CDR2 is FQNEAQ (reference sequence). V lost 5 bases and J 0 bases, leaving 13 bases between the germline ends. The CDR3 loop spans 15 amino acids. CDR3 in DNA: TGTGCCAGCAGCCTGGGACAACCATCTAACTATGGCTACACCTTC. This encodes CASSLGQPSNYGYTF. Full variable domain (outside the CDR3, taken from reference TRBV7-9 and TRBJ1-2): DTGVSQNPRHKITKRGQNVTFRCDPISEHNRLYWYRQTLGQGPEFLTYFQNEAQLEKSRLLSDRFSAERPKGSFSTLEIQRTEQGDSAMYLCASSLGQPSNYGYTFGSGTRLTVV.

The rearrangement links TRBV7-2 to TRBJ1-5; D might be TRBD1 (5 bases). V was clipped by 7 bases and J by 10 bases, with 17 bases between them. Germline loops: CDR1 SGHTA, CDR2 FQGNSA. CDR3 length equals 13 residues. In DNA, the CDR3 is TGTGCCAGCACCCTCGGGGGGGTAAGTCCCCAGCATTTT. Translated, it gives CASTLGGVSPQHF. Full variable domain (outside the CDR3, taken from reference TRBV7-2 and TRBJ1-5): GAGVSQSPSNKVTEKGKDVELRCDPISGHTALYWYRQSLGQGLEFLIYFQGNSAPDKSGLPSDRFSAERTGGSVSTLTIQRTQQEDSAVYLCASTLGGVSPQHFGDGTRLSIL.

There are a few counts of this clone. This chain connects TRBV30 to TRBJ1-2; TRBD1 agrees at 7 bases. Germline-derived CDR1 and CDR2 are GTSNPN and SVGIG (reference sequence). V was clipped by 0 bases and J by 0 bases; unmatched bases: 4. This CDR3 has 15 residues. CDR3 protein: CAWSVPQGANYGYTF. CDR3 coding DNA: TGTGCCTGGAGTGTACCCCAGGGGGCTAACTATGGCTACACCTTC.

The DNA for the CDR3 is TGTGCCAGCAGCTTAGCCCGACAGGGGGCGGAGGGCTACACCTTC. Translating gives CASSLARQGAEGYTF. V is TRBV7-9 and J is TRBJ1-2; 10 bases match TRBD1. This CDR3 is built from 15 residues. J gave up 8 bases and V 0 bases, and 6 bases lay outside the gene matches. Germline CDR1 is SEHNR and CDR2 is FQNEAQ (reference sequence). Full variable domain (missing parts from reference TRBV7-9 and TRBJ1-2): DTGVSQNPRHKITKRGQNVTFRCDPISEHNRLYWYRQTLGQGPEFLTYFQNEAQLEKSRLLSDRFSAERPKGSFSTLEIQRTEQGDSAMYLCASSLARQGAEGYTFGSGTRLTVV.

The V call is TRBV7-9, the J call TRBJ2-3, with TRBD1 identical over 7 bases. This CDR3 is built from 15 residues. Germline V gives CDR1 SEHNR, CDR2 FQNEAQ (reference sequence). With 5 bases clipped from V and 6 bases from J, the junction kept 11 bases outside the gene matches. CDR3 residues: CASSPRQGSGDTQYF. The CDR3 coding sequence is TGTGCCAGCAGCCCCCGACAGGGTTCGGGGGATACGCAGTATTTT.

The table lists this clone with a few counts. The V gene is TRBV10-3, the J gene TRBJ1-2, with 9 positions matching TRBD1. V was clipped by 5 bases and J by 8 bases; unmatched bases: 9. Looked up from germline, CDR1 is ENHRY and CDR2 is SYGVKD. The CDR3 is 14 residues long. This CDR3 is CAISNQDRGRGYTF. In DNA form, the CDR3 reads TGTGCCATCAGTAACCAGGACAGGGGTAGGGGCTACACCTTC.

As DNA, the CDR3 is TGCGCCAGCAGCTTGGCCTCATCTAGCGGGGGACTCTACGAGCAGTACTTC. This gives the protein CASSLASSSGGLYEQYF. The chain uses TRBV5-1 and TRBJ2-7; 10 bases fit TRBD2. This CDR3 comprises 17 residues. The germline V gene has CDR1 SGHRS and CDR2 YFSETQ. The trim removed 0 bases at V and 3 bases at J, leaving 9 bases unmatched.